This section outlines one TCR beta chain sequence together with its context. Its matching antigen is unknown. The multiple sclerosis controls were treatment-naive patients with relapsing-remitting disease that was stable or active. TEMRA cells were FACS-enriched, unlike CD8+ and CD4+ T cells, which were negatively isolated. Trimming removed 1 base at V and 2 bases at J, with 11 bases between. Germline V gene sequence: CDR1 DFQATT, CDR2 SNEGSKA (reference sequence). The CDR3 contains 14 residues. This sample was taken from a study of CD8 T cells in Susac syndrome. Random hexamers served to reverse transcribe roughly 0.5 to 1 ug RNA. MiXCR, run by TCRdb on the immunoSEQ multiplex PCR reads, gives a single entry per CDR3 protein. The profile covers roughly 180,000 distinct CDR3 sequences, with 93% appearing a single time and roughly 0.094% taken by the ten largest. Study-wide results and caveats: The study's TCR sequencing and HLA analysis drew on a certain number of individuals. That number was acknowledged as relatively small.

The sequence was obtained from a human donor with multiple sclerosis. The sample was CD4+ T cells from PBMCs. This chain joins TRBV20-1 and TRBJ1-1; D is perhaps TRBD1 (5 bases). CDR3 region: CSARGGTTNTEAFF. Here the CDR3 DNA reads TGCAGTGCTAGAGGGGGGACCACTAACACTGAAGCTTTCTTT.